Presented here are 18 T cell receptor beta chains from one specimen sequenced in a study of shared clonotypes between healthy human individuals. TCRdb keeps only in-frame clones here, not all; method: immunoSEQ multiplex PCR. The sample shows about 690,000 clones, roughly 88% of them seen only once. The sequenced material came from memory CD8+ T cells from PBMCs. Subset given: CD45RO+ cells pooled with CCR7-negative TemRA cells. These receptors all come from a man younger than 30 in good health. Some clones in this sample may be carry-over from other donors' samples.

The chain recombines TRBV6-1 with TRBJ1-4; TRBD1 might be the D (5 bases). The CDR3 totals 15 residues. V shed 8 bases and J shed 0 bases, with 13 bases lying between them. Germline assignment: CDR1 MNHNS and CDR2 SASEGT. The CDR3 loop is CASREVGATNEKLFF. The CDR3 nucleotides read TGTGCCAGCCGAGAAGTGGGGGCAACTAATGAAAAACTGTTTTTT.

V gene TRBV7-9 combines with J gene TRBJ1-6; a possible D gene is TRBD1 (6 bases). The length of the CDR3 is 16 residues. The germline V and J ends were trimmed by 5 bases and 6 bases, with 17 bases remaining between them. Per germline, CDR1 SEHNR and CDR2 FQNEAQ (reference sequence). CDR3 sequence (DNA): TGTGCCAGCAGCCACCCTAGGGGGGCCGTTAATTCACCCCTCCACTTT. It encodes CASSHPRGAVNSPLHF. The whole variable domain, remainder taken from reference TRBV7-9 and TRBJ1-6, is DTGVSQNPRHKITKRGQNVTFRCDPISEHNRLYWYRQTLGQGPEFLTYFQNEAQLEKSRLLSDRFSAERPKGSFSTLEIQRTEQGDSAMYLCASSHPRGAVNSPLHFGNGTRLTVT.

This chain links TRBV10-3 with TRBJ2-1; D remains ambiguous. Germline V lookup: CDR1 ENHRY, CDR2 SYGVKD. The CDR3 loop spans 16 amino acids. V lost 6 bases and J lost 0, with 15 bases in between. Written as DNA, the CDR3 is TGTGCCATCAGGCCCCAACCAGCTAGCTCCTACAATGAGCAGTTCTTC. Amino acid sequence: CAIRPQPASSYNEQFF.

The CDR3 here is CASSPGQGSINEQFF. As DNA, the CDR3 is TGTGCCAGCAGCCCGGGACAGGGATCCATCAATGAGCAGTTCTTC. The gene calls are TRBV7-9 and TRBJ2-1, with TRBD1 matching 9 bases. The CDR3 has 15 residues. CDR1 is SEHNR and CDR2 is FQNEAQ in the germline V gene (reference sequence). The V gene end was trimmed by 5 bases and the J gene end by 6 bases; junction bases not matched to a gene: 8.

V and J are TRBV4-1 and TRBJ1-1; 8 bases map to TRBD1. Germline CDR1 is MGHRA and CDR2 is YSYEKL. The CDR3 spans 14 residues. The V and J ends lost 1 base and 4 bases, in that order; junction bases with no gene match: 2. The CDR3 sequence: CASSQGTGSTEAFF. CDR3 DNA sequence: TGCGCCAGCAGCCAAGGGACAGGGAGCACTGAAGCTTTCTTT.

A single count supports this clone. The V gene is TRBV7-2, the J gene TRBJ1-1, with 7 positions matching TRBD1. Germline-derived CDR1 and CDR2 are SGHTA and FQGNSA. V dropped 1 base and J dropped 6; count of bases not matched to a gene: 14. The CDR3 length is 17 residues. CDR3 nucleotide sequence: TGTGCCAGCAGCTTAGTAACCTTTGTGAGGGACAGAGCTGAAGCTTTCTTT. It encodes CASSLVTFVRDRAEAFF.

V and J are TRBV11-2 and TRBJ2-6, with 8 bases aligning to TRBD2. Germline lookup yields CDR1 SGHAT and CDR2 FQNNGV. The CDR3 spans 18 residues. After removal of 4 bases from V and 0 bases from J, the junction contained 8 bases not matched to a gene. In DNA, the CDR3 is TGTGCCAGCAGCTGGGCCGGGAGCGGGAGCTCTGGGGCCAACGTCCTGACTTTC. This sequence encodes CASSWAGSGSSGANVLTF.

This chain links TRBV13 with TRBJ2-7, with 13 bases that match TRBD2. The junction had 27 bases not matched to a gene; V was cut back by 5 bases and J by 2 bases. Germline lookup yields CDR1 PRHDT and CDR2 FYEKMQ (reference sequence). The CDR3 has 23 residues. CDR3 amino acids: CASSVSGTSGTRASLSIPYEQYF. The CDR3 DNA is TGTGCCAGCAGCGTCTCCGGGACTAGCGGGACCCGAGCCTCCCTAAGTATACCCTACGAGCAGTACTTC.

This sequence joins TRBV27 and TRBJ1-2; tentatively, D is TRBD1 (5 bases). Germline V gene sequence: CDR1 MNHEY, CDR2 SMNVEV (reference sequence). Deletions cut 0 bases from V and 3 bases from J, with 11 bases between. The CDR3 is 15 amino acids. The CDR3, as DNA: TGTGCCAGCAGTTTATCGAAGGGGATAGACTATGGCTACACCTTC. Its translation is CASSLSKGIDYGYTF.

This chain uses TRBV6-4 with TRBJ2-2, with TRBD2 matching over 15 bases. Germline trimming cut 2 bases from V and 3 bases from J; bases unmatched to any gene: 7. Germline V lookup: CDR1 MRHNA, CDR2 SNTAGT. CDR3 length: 19 residues. The CDR3: CASSDGTSGRSVDTGELFF. CDR3 DNA: TGTGCCAGCAGTGACGGGACTAGCGGGAGGTCCGTGGACACCGGGGAGCTGTTTTTT.

This chain links TRBV6-1 with TRBJ1-1, with D unclear. Germline values: CDR1 MNHNS, CDR2 SASEGT. Between the trimmed V and J ends, which lost 7 bases and 3 bases, there was a span of 15 bases. The CDR3 runs to 14 residues. In DNA, the CDR3 is TGTGCCAGCAATCGGCGCCAGTTTTACACTGAAGCTTTCTTT. It is translated as CASNRRQFYTEAFF.

The rearrangement links TRBV11-2 to TRBJ2-5; TRBD1 aligns across 8 bases. Losses at the gene ends were 6 bases for V and 4 bases for J; bases not matched to a gene: 7. Germline CDR1 is SGHAT and CDR2 is FQNNGV. The CDR3 totals 14 residues. The CDR3 nucleotides read TGTGCCAGCAGACGGAGGACAGGGAGAGAGACCCAGTACTTC. This codes for CASRRRTGRETQYF.

V gene TRBV5-4 combines with J gene TRBJ2-1; the D gene could be TRBD1 or TRBD2 (5 bases each). CDR1 and CDR2 from the germline V gene are SGHNT and YYREEE (reference sequence). This CDR3 spans 14 amino acids. V shed 2 bases and J shed 8 bases, with 14 bases lying between them. CDR3 amino acids: CASSFDGGLDEQFF. The CDR3 coding sequence is TGTGCCAGCAGCTTTGATGGGGGATTGGATGAGCAGTTCTTC. The full variable domain, in which reference TRBV5-4 and TRBJ2-1 provide the parts outside the CDR3, is ETGVTQSPTHLIKTRGQQVTLRCSSQSGHNTVSWYQQALGQGPQFIFQYYREEENGRGNFPPRFSGLQFPNYSSELNVNALELDDSALYLCASSFDGGLDEQFFGPGTRLTVL.

The V gene is TRBV5-6, the J gene TRBJ2-5; the D is unclear. The DNA end favors TRBJ2-7, so the J call may be wrong. Germline loops: CDR1 SGHDT, CDR2 YYEEEE. The CDR3 extends over 14 amino acids. As DNA, the CDR3 is TGTGCCAGCAGCTTGGCCCCCGAGAACTACGAGCAGTACTTC. It encodes CASSLAPENYEQYF.

The chain has TRBV4-2 and TRBJ2-1; 10 positions agree with TRBD2. CDR1 is LGHNA and CDR2 is YNFKEQ in the germline V gene. The V gene end was trimmed by 6 bases and the J gene end by 2 bases; junction bases not matched to a gene: 4. This CDR3 has 15 residues. CDR3 nucleotides: TGTGCCAGCAGTGAGCGGGAGGGCCCCTACAATGAGCAGTTCTTC. Its protein product is CASSEREGPYNEQFF.

With regard to this clone: This same CDR3 is encoded by further DNA sequences in the sample. The chain recombines TRBV6-1 with TRBJ2-7; no definite D call. Germline lookup yields CDR1 MNHNS and CDR2 SASEGT. V lost 4 bases and J 3 bases, leaving 4 bases between the germline ends. This CDR3 has 11 amino acids. CDR3 amino acids: CASSVDYEQYF. The DNA for the CDR3 is TGTGCCAGCAGTGTGGACTACGAGCAGTACTTC.

The chain uses TRBV4-1 and TRBJ2-4; 7 bases map to TRBD1. V lost 1 base and J lost 0; bases outside the gene matches: 9. There are 18 residues in the CDR3. From germline, CDR1 is MGHRA and CDR2 YSYEKL. The CDR3 DNA sequence: TGCGCCAGCAGCCAAGGGACAGGAAGAACTCTAGCCAAAAACATTCAGTACTTC. It encodes CASSQGTGRTLAKNIQYF.

This chain links TRBV19 with TRBJ2-2; 7 positions match TRBD2. The CDR3 covers 16 residues. The ends lost 6 bases at V and 5 bases at J; junction bases unmatched: 12. Germline values: CDR1 LNHDA, CDR2 SQIVND (reference sequence). This CDR3 is CASSNPGLEITGELFF. CDR3 coding DNA: TGTGCCAGTAGCAACCCTGGACTAGAAATAACCGGGGAGCTGTTTTTT.